This is a list of T cell receptor beta chains from one sample in a study of blood T cell repertoires in COVID-19. The repertoire was sequenced with immunoSEQ multiplex PCR; TCRdb's copy has only in-frame clones and lacks some. The sample lists 150,000 to 200,000 clones; about 80% were seen once. Sequenced material: peripheral blood. These receptors all come from a man aged 55 to 70 with acute or convalescent COVID-19. The CDR3 runs from the conserved cysteine through the conserved F or W. A D gene is named only where the DNA matches it firmly. Expanded clones get a size class; other rows say once, few or many, or leave the size out.

j_call d_call clone_size v_call cdr3_nt cdr3_aa
TRBJ2-7 - - TRBV14 TGTGCCAGCAGCCTCTCTGGACAGTCCTCCTACGAGCAGTACTTC CASSLSGQSSYEQYF
TRBJ2-7 TRBD2 - TRBV19 TGTGCCAGTAGTATTACTAGCGGTGATACCTACGAGCAGTACTTC CASSITSGDTYEQYF
TRBJ1-3 - many TRBV19 TGTGCCAGTAGTACCTCGAGCTCCTCTGGAAACACCATATATTTT CASSTSSSSGNTIYF
TRBJ1-2 TRBD1 - TRBV6-5 TGTGCCGCAGTCTCCATGGGGGACAGCTATGGCTACACCTTC CAAVSMGDSYGYTF
TRBJ1-5 TRBD1 - TRBV24-1 TGTGCCACCAGTGCCGGACAGGGTTCTAATCTAAACAATCAGCCCCAGCATTTT CATSAGQGSNLNNQPQHF
TRBJ2-7 TRBD1 - TRBV20-1 TGCAGTGCTACGACAGGGTACGAGCAGTACTTC CSATTGYEQYF
TRBJ1-2 - - TRBV27 TGTGCCAGCAGTTTTGGTCCTCAGAGGAGTGGCTACACCTTC CASSFGPQRSGYTF
TRBJ1-4 TRBD1 - TRBV3-1/TRBV3-2 TGTGCCAGCAGCCAAGCGGGACAGGGGGGTGAAAAACTGTTTTTT CASSQAGQGGEKLFF
TRBJ2-5 - - TRBV30 TGTGCCTGGAGTTCCGCGGGGGAGACCCAGTACTTC CAWSSAGETQYF
TRBJ2-3 - - TRBV11-2 TGTGCCAGCAGCTTATACACAGATACGCAGTATTTT CASSLYTDTQYF
TRBJ2-7 TRBD1 - TRBV5-4 TGTGCCAGCAGCTCGGGACAGGGGTACGAGCAGTACTTC CASSSGQGYEQYF
TRBJ2-7 - - TRBV6-5 TGTGCCAGCAGTCGGGCCGGGAGAGACTACGAGCAGTACTTC CASSRAGRDYEQYF
TRBJ1-4 TRBD1 - TRBV7-9 TGTGCCAGCAGCTCAGGACAGGGGAATGAAAAACTGTTTTTT CASSSGQGNEKLFF
TRBJ1-5 TRBD1 - TRBV7-2 TGTGCCAGCAGTCCGGACAGGGGTTTCTTTCAGCCCCAGCATTTT CASSPDRGFFQPQHF
TRBJ2-7 - once TRBV11-1 TGTGCCAGCAGCTCCCAGGCAAGATACGAGCAGTACTTC CASSSQARYEQYF
TRBJ2-1 - - TRBV18 TGTGCCAGCTCAGCTACCCTATCCCCCCCTTCCTACAATGAGCAGTTCTTC CASSATLSPPSYNEQFF
TRBJ2-2 - - TRBV24-1 TGTGCCACCAGTGAACAGGACAGCACCGGGGAGCTGTTTTTT CATSEQDSTGELFF
TRBJ2-3 TRBD1 - TRBV24-1 TGTGCCACCAGTGTGACAGGGAGCACAGATACGCAGTATTTT CATSVTGSTDTQYF
TRBJ1-4 - once TRBV25-1 TGTGCCAGCAGTGAACGGACAGCTTTTGAAAAACTGTTTTTT CASSERTAFEKLFF
TRBJ2-2 - once TRBV5-4 TGTGCCAGCAGCTTGGCGCTGACAGGGAACACCGGGGAGCTGTTTTTT CASSLALTGNTGELFF
TRBJ2-5 - - TRBV24-1 TGTGCCACCAGTGCTACAGGAAAGGCCCAAGAGACCCAGTACTTC CATSATGKAQETQYF
TRBJ2-1 TRBD2 - TRBV3-1/TRBV3-2 TGTGCCAGCAGCCCCTCCCTTGTTTTAGCGGGGGGTAACAATGAGCAGTTCTTC CASSPSLVLAGGNNEQFF
TRBJ2-3 - - TRBV27 TGTGCCAGCAGTTTGAGGGAATCAGATACGCAGTATTTT CASSLRESDTQYF
TRBJ2-1 - once TRBV18 TGTGCCAGCTCACCACCGGCGGGGACAGCTGTATCCAATGAGCAGTTCTTC CASSPPAGTAVSNEQFF
TRBJ2-5 TRBD2 - TRBV11-2 TGTGCCAGCAGCTTAGATAGCGGGGGGCACAGGAGGACCCAGTACTTC CASSLDSGGHRRTQYF
TRBJ2-2 - - TRBV24-1 TGTGCCACCAGTGATTTGGCCAGGGAAGGGACCGGGGAGCTGTTTTTT CATSDLAREGTGELFF
TRBJ1-5 - - TRBV5-4 TGTGCCAGCAGCTTGGCAGGGGGCAATCAGCCCCAGCATTTT CASSLAGGNQPQHF
TRBJ2-7 - - TRBV6-2/TRBV6-3 TGTGCCAGCAGCTCCCCGGCCAGGACCTACGAGCAGTACTTC CASSSPARTYEQYF
TRBJ1-1 - - TRBV7-2 TGTGCCAGCAGCTTGGGGGGAGTCATGAACACTGAAGCTTTCTTT CASSLGGVMNTEAFF